Here is one T cell receptor beta chain with its context. Per the original data handling: Cell counts per sample came from amplifying reference gene primers. Sequencing used immunoSEQ multiplex PCR; TCRdb keeps in-frame clones, though not all of them. V and J calls and clone size follow that table, whereas D and trimming were derived from the DNA. Here the sample spans a few hundred thousand clones, around nine tenths being singletons. This record comes from a study of blood T cell repertoires in COVID-19. Study at large: Whether acute or convalescent, the COVID-19 samples came from the United States, Italy and Spain.

The CDR3 spans 17 residues. Trimming left V 5 bases short and J 4 bases short, with 21 bases between. Germline V gene data show CDR1 as SGHVS and CDR2 as FQNEAQ. Those enrolled, adults aged roughly 18 to 95 years, came from fewer than 25 US areas. Which cohort a participant joined came from the clinical history participants gave. Input material: PBMCs or T cells enriched from blood (not recorded which). The receptor's source is a woman aged 45 to 65 who had been exposed to COVID-19. The V call is TRBV7-8, the J call TRBJ2-1; D could derive from TRBD1 or TRBD2 (5 bases each). CDR3 in amino acids: CASSRGAGSTPYNEQFF. The CDR3 DNA follows: TGTGCCAGCAGCCGGGGCGCCGGATCAACCCCATACAATGAGCAGTTCTTC. The full variable domain, completed using reference TRBV7-8 and TRBJ2-1, is GAGVSQSPRYKVAKRGQDVALRCDPISGHVSLFWYQQALGQGPEFLTYFQNEAQLDKSGLPSDRFFAERPEGSVSTLKIQRTQQEDSAVYLCASSRGAGSTPYNEQFFGPGTRLTVL.